This TCR beta chain was retrieved from a study of shared clonotypes between healthy human individuals. Study results and caveats: Read depth was anticipated to influence clonotype sharing among donors.

A remark on this clone: No antigen is known for it.

Germline lookup yields CDR1 SNHLY and CDR2 FYNNEI. With V trimmed by 0 bases and J by 1 base, 5 bases remained unmatched. CDR3 length: 16 residues. The repertoire was sequenced with immunoSEQ multiplex PCR; TCRdb's copy has only in-frame clones and lacks some. The sample carries about 2.3 million clones, approximately 95% recorded once. The clonotype comes from a man aged 18 to 29 in good health. Some clones in this sample may be carry-over from other donors' samples. The sequencing input was naive CD4+ T cells from PBMCs. Noted subset: CD45RA+ positively selected. The V and J genes are TRBV2 and TRBJ2-5; 7 nucleotides match TRBD2. In DNA form, the CDR3 reads TGTGCCAGCAGTGAAGCGACACTAGCGCTCCAAGAGACCCAGTACTTC. Translated: CASSEATLALQETQYF.